The clone carrying this T cell receptor (beta chain) appeared a single time. Other DNA sequences of this sample code for an identical CDR3. Sequencing used immunoSEQ multiplex PCR; TCRdb keeps in-frame clones, though not all of them. The sample yields 2 million to 2.5 million clones, approximately 96% seen once. The data are from a study of shared clonotypes between healthy human individuals. Germline V lookup: CDR1 WSHSY, CDR2 SAAADI. The CDR3 has 10 residues. The V gene lost 8 bases and the J gene lost 4 bases, with 6 bases spanning the gap. The source of this sequence is a man between 18 and 29 years old in good health. The chain is built from TRBV10-2 and TRBJ2-7, with unresolved D. Material for sequencing was naive CD4+ T cells sorted from blood. Subset specified: CD45RA+ positively selected. In nucleotides, the CDR3 is TGCGCCAGCTCCGATTACGAGCAGTACTTC. Translation: CASSDYEQYF.